The next 9 T cell receptor beta chains were all read from a single sample in a study of early T cells in non-severe SARS-CoV-2 infection. A single record per CDR3 protein comes from TCRdb applying MiXCR to the 5' RACE reads. The sample contains tens of thousands of distinct CDR3 sequences, 3.5% to 5% of which appear only once. The sequencing sample was made of whole blood. The receptors originated from an adult who was a healthcare worker with PCR-confirmed SARS-CoV-2 infection or an uninfected control (not recorded which).

This clonotype was found many times. The chain recombines TRBV7-9 with TRBJ2-3; D assignment may be TRBD1 or TRBD2 (5 bases each). The V gene lost 7 bases and the J gene lost 2 bases, with 22 bases spanning the gap. The CDR3 totals 17 residues. Germline assignment: CDR1 SEHNR and CDR2 FQNEAQ (reference sequence). The CDR3 DNA sequence: TGTGCCAGCAAACATAGGAGAGGGGACGGACCCACAGATACGCAGTATTTT. Its protein is CASKHRRGDGPTDTQYF.

This clonotype showed up many times. The chain joins TRBV7-9 to TRBJ2-2; no reliable D call. Germline CDR1 SEHNR, CDR2 FQNEAQ (reference sequence). V lost 4 bases to trimming and J lost 3 bases, with 9 bases between them. CDR3 length: 14 residues. In DNA form, the CDR3 reads TGTGCCAGCAGCTCGGACGGTTACACCGGGGAGCTGTTTTTT. Its translation: CASSSDGYTGELFF.

The table lists this clonotype with many counts. This rearrangement joins TRBV4-1 to TRBJ2-3, with 13 positions matching TRBD2. This CDR3 has 19 amino acids. V lost 0 bases and J lost 6; bases outside the gene matches: 12. Germline lookup yields CDR1 MGHRA and CDR2 YSYEKL. The CDR3 is CASSQESRLAGGTSDTQYF. As DNA, the CDR3 is TGCGCCAGCAGCCAAGAAAGTCGACTAGCGGGGGGCACCAGTGATACGCAGTATTTT.

Many counts were recorded for this clonotype. The chain carries TRBV11-3 and TRBJ2-1; 9 bases are a match to TRBD2. Looked up from germline, CDR1 is SGHNT and CDR2 is YENEEA. The CDR3 runs 15 residues. Unmatched junction bases numbered 7, after V lost 5 bases and J lost 5 bases. CDR3 DNA: TGTGCCAGCAGCCGATCTAGCGGGGATCACAATGAGCAGTTCTTC. It yields the protein CASSRSSGDHNEQFF.

This clonotype was observed at least ten times. The V gene is TRBV11-2, the J gene TRBJ1-2; D gene unclear. This CDR3 spans 16 amino acids. V shed 5 bases and J shed 1 base, with 17 bases lying between them. Germline V CDR1 and CDR2: SGHAT, FQNNGV. The CDR3 loop reads CASSPLRRNDNYGYTF. The CDR3 nucleotides are TGTGCCAGCAGCCCCCTCAGGCGCAATGATAACTATGGCTACACCTTC.

This clonotype appeared a few times. This chain links TRBV7-9 with TRBJ2-1, with 7 nucleotides matching TRBD2. With V trimmed by 5 bases and J by 9 bases, 10 bases remained unmatched. The CDR3 consists of 14 residues. The germline V gene has CDR1 SEHNR and CDR2 FQNEAQ (reference sequence). In DNA, the CDR3 is TGTGCCAGCAGCACGGGACTACGACAGAGTGAGCAGTTCTTC. It yields the protein CASSTGLRQSEQFF.

This clonotype has a count of ten or more. The rearrangement uses TRBV29-1 and TRBJ2-3; TRBD2 might be the D (6 bases). Germline V lookup: CDR1 SQVTM, CDR2 ANQGSEA. CDR3 length: 12 residues. V was clipped by 4 bases and J by 3 bases, with 8 bases between them. CDR3 bases: TGCAGCGTTGGGGGGGTAACAGATACGCAGTATTTT. Its protein is CSVGGVTDTQYF.

This clonotype was counted at least ten times. The genes are TRBV7-9 and TRBJ2-5, with 8 bases that match TRBD2. CDR1 is SEHNR and CDR2 is FQNEAQ in the germline V gene (reference sequence). Germline trimming cut 4 bases from V and 3 bases from J; bases unmatched to any gene: 10. CDR3 length equals 16 residues. Here the CDR3 reads CASSSYGLAEKETQYF. In DNA form, the CDR3 reads TGTGCCAGCAGCTCCTACGGACTAGCCGAAAAAGAGACCCAGTACTTC.

The chain has TRBV3-1 and TRBJ2-7, with 8 positions matching TRBD1. The CDR3 totals 14 residues. Losses at the gene ends were 5 bases for V and 6 bases for J; bases not matched to a gene: 9. Germline CDR1 is LGHDT and CDR2 is YNNKEL (reference sequence). The CDR3 DNA is TGTGCCAGCAGCTTTCGGACAGGGACGAGCGAGCAGTACTTC. This sequence encodes CASSFRTGTSEQYF.